Presented here are 27 T cell receptor beta chains from one specimen sequenced in a study of CXCR3-negative and CXCR3-positive naive CD8 T cells. The TRB libraries of cDNA were built by UMI-labeled 5' RACE. From the 5' RACE reads, TCRdb lists one entry per CDR3 protein and no DNA. The sample data list about 120,000 distinct CDR3 sequences. Sequenced input: naive CXCR3- CD8+ T cells from blood. Subset denoted: CD45RO-CCR7+CD27+CD95- naive CD8+ T cells lacking CXCR3 (TNR3-). Receptor source: a human donor in good health. Some clones in this sample may be carry-over from other donors' samples.

The chain combines TRBV15 with TRBJ2-7; the D call from TCRdb, TRBD1, cannot be confirmed without DNA. This CDR3 is 13 amino acids long. CDR1 and CDR2 from the germline V gene are LNHNV and YYDKDF (reference sequence). CDR3 protein: CATSSRTAYEQYF.

The chain joins TRBV4-1 to TRBJ2-7. The CDR3 is 13 amino acids. Looked up from germline, CDR1 is MGHRA and CDR2 is YSYEKL. CDR3 protein: CASSQGTTYEQYF.

This chain uses TRBV9 with TRBJ2-1; TCRdb outputs TRBD2, but without DNA this stays unchecked. CDR1 is SGDLS, CDR2 YYNGEE, per germline. The CDR3 covers 15 residues. The CDR3 spells CASSVVPLAGNEQFF.

The gene calls are TRBV20-1 and TRBJ2-7; the TCRdb D gene call, TRBD2, has no DNA to confirm it. CDR1 is DFQATT, CDR2 SNEGSKA, per germline (reference sequence). CDR3 length: 16 amino acids. The CDR3 spells CSAARPGLAGYSEQYF.

This chain uses TRBV6-6 with TRBJ2-1; the D call from TCRdb, TRBD2, cannot be confirmed without DNA. Germline V lookup: CDR1 MNHNY, CDR2 SVGAGI (reference sequence). The CDR3 runs to 14 residues. CDR3 loop: CASSGTSRYNEQFF.

V gene TRBV29-1 combines with J gene TRBJ2-7; lacking DNA, the TRBD2 call made by TCRdb goes unchecked. This CDR3 has 13 residues. Germline V CDR1 and CDR2: SQVTM, ANQGSEA. The CDR3 protein is CSLRLAGDGEQYF.

The chain carries TRBV28 and TRBJ2-7; TCRdb outputs TRBD1, but without DNA this stays unchecked. The length of the CDR3 is 20 residues. Germline assignment: CDR1 MDHEN and CDR2 SYDVKM. The CDR3 sequence is CASRFTTPTSGATFSYEQYF.

The J gene is TRBJ1-2, the V gene TRBV7-2; TCRdb outputs TRBD1, but without DNA this stays unchecked. CDR3 length: 14 residues. The germline gives CDR1 SGHTA, CDR2 FQGNSA. The CDR3 sequence: CASSGTGVINGYTF.

The chain is built from TRBV4-3 and TRBJ2-2; TCRdb's D gene call, TRBD2, goes unchecked for lack of DNA. The CDR3 sequence is 20 residues long. Germline assignment: CDR1 LGHNA and CDR2 YSLEER. The CDR3 loop reads CASSQVYVTSGGPNTGELFF.

V usage is TRBV6-4 and J usage is TRBJ2-1; TCRdb gives TRBD2 as the D gene, but with no DNA this cannot be confirmed. CDR1 is MRHNA and CDR2 is SNTAGT in the germline V gene. CDR3 size: 15 residues. CDR3 sequence reads: CASSEGLAETNEQFF.

The chain combines TRBV29-1 with TRBJ2-7. Germline V gene data show CDR1 as SQVTM and CDR2 as ANQGSEA. The CDR3 sequence is 15 residues long. The CDR3 loop reads CSVEVPSSISYEQYF.

This chain joins TRBV29-1 and TRBJ2-2. The CDR3 is 13 amino acids. Germline-derived CDR1 and CDR2 are SQVTM and ANQGSEA. The CDR3 sequence: CSVEDTSAGELFF.

This chain links TRBV20-1 with TRBJ2-7; the D call from TCRdb, TRBD1, cannot be confirmed without DNA. CDR3 length: 15 residues. Germline CDR1 reads DFQATT; CDR2 reads SNEGSKA (reference sequence). The chain's CDR3 is CSAKGGEADSSEQYF.

The chain carries TRBV7-9 and TRBJ2-3. Germline V CDR1 and CDR2: SEHNR, FQNEAQ (reference sequence). The CDR3 covers 13 residues. This chain's CDR3 is CASSHDDTDTQYF. The whole variable domain, remainder taken from reference TRBV7-9 and TRBJ2-3, is DTGVSQNPRHKITKRGQNVTFRCDPISEHNRLYWYRQTLGQGPEFLTYFQNEAQLEKSRLLSDRFSAERPKGSFSTLEIQRTEQGDSAMYLCASSHDDTDTQYFGPGTRLTVL.

The genes are TRBV3-1 and TRBJ2-7; TCRdb calls TRBD2, which cannot be checked without DNA. The length of the CDR3 is 16 residues. The V gene's germline CDR1 is LGHDT and CDR2 YNNKEL (reference sequence). The CDR3 sequence is CASSPQRGEALYEQYF.

V is TRBV5-1 and J is TRBJ1-2; lacking DNA, the TRBD1 call made by TCRdb goes unchecked. This CDR3 has 13 residues. The V gene's germline CDR1 is SGHRS and CDR2 YFSETQ. The CDR3 region is CASSEGSFYGYTF.

This chain uses TRBV5-1 with TRBJ2-7. CDR3 length: 15 amino acids. CDR1 and CDR2 (germline): SGHRS, YFSETQ. The CDR3 spells CASSLVTQTPYEQYF.

The genes are TRBV4-1 and TRBJ2-5. Germline CDR1 is MGHRA and CDR2 is YSYEKL. The CDR3 is 15 residues long. CDR3 sequence reads: CAGSQDYDFQETQYF.

This sequence joins TRBV10-3 and TRBJ1-5; TCRdb lists TRBD1, though no DNA is available to test this call. Per the germline V gene, CDR1 is ENHRY and CDR2 is SYGVKD. The length of the CDR3 is 16 residues. The CDR3 sequence: CAISESRTGYNQPQHF.

V and J are TRBV12-3 or TRBV12-4 and TRBJ2-5; TCRdb calls TRBD1, which cannot be checked without DNA. CDR3 length equals 17 residues. CDR3 residues: CASSLDNPGTGGETQYF.

This chain uses TRBV4-1 with TRBJ1-1; absent DNA, TCRdb's TRBD1 call cannot be checked. This CDR3 comprises 15 residues. Germline CDR1 MGHRA, CDR2 YSYEKL. The CDR3 sequence: CASSHPDRGWTEAFF.

The rearrangement uses TRBV4-1 and TRBJ2-3; TCRdb's D gene call, TRBD1, goes unchecked for lack of DNA. The CDR3 is 16 residues long. The germline V gene has CDR1 MGHRA and CDR2 YSYEKL. The CDR3 spells CASSQPGQLLGDTQYF.

CDR3 protein: CASSLTGFEQYF. The V and J genes are TRBV7-8 and TRBJ2-7; TCRdb gives TRBD1 as the D gene, but with no DNA this cannot be confirmed. This CDR3 contains 12 residues. Germline lookup yields CDR1 SGHVS and CDR2 FQNEAQ.

V is TRBV27 and J is TRBJ2-2. CDR1 is MNHEY, CDR2 SMNVEV, per germline (reference sequence). The CDR3 is 13 amino acids. This CDR3 is CASSLQSTGELFF.

The chain has TRBV7-2 and TRBJ1-4. CDR3 length: 12 residues. The germline V gene has CDR1 SGHTA and CDR2 FQGNSA. The CDR3 is CASSPPNEKLFF.

The chain has TRBV9 and TRBJ2-3; TCRdb names TRBD2, which stays unverified in the absence of DNA. The CDR3 sequence is 16 residues long. From germline, CDR1 is SGDLS and CDR2 YYNGEE. The CDR3 here is CASQLSSGGPTDTQYF.

The chain joins TRBV20-1 to TRBJ2-3; TCRdb outputs TRBD2, but without DNA this stays unchecked. There are 17 residues in the CDR3. Germline CDR1 DFQATT, CDR2 SNEGSKA (reference sequence). The CDR3 is CSARGPNSGRGTDTQYF.